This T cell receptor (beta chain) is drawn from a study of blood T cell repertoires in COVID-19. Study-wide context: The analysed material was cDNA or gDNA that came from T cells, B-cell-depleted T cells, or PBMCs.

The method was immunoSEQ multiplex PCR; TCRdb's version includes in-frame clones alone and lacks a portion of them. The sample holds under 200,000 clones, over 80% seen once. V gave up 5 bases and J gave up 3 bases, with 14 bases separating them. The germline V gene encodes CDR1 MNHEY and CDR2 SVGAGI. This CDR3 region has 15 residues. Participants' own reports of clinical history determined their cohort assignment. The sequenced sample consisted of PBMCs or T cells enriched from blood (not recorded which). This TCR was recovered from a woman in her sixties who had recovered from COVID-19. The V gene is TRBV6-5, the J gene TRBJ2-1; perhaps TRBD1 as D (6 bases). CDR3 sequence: CASSPDSLLYNEQFF. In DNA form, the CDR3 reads TGTGCCAGCAGTCCGGACAGTTTACTCTACAATGAGCAGTTCTTC.